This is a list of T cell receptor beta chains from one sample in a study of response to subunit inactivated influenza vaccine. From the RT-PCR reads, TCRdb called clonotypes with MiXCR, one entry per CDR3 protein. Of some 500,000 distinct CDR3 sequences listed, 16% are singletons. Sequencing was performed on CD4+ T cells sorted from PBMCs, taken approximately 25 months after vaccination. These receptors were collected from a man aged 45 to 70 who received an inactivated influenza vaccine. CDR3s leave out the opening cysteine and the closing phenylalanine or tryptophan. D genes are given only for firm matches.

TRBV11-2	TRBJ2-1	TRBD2	ASSPLRGRAFNEQF
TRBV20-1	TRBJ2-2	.	SAPRHTGELF
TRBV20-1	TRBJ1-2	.	SADSYGYT
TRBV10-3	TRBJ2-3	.	AISESVTQHTDTQY
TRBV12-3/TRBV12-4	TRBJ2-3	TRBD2	ASSPRLAGMNTQY
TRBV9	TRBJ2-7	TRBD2	ASSPIGLADLYEQY
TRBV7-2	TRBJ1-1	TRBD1	ASSPGGGTEAF
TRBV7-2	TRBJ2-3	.	ASSLAKTRGTSTDTQY
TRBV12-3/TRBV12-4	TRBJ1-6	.	ASSLRGANSPLH
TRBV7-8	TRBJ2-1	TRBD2	ASSSGGQLVGNEQF
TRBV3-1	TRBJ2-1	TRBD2	ASSQGGSGSGF
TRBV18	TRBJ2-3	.	ASTGLARTDTQY
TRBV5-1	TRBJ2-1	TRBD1	ASSRDRAYNEQF
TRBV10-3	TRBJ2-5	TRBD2	AIRGSSGSAETQY
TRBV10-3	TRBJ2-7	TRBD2	AISQRTSGSYEQY
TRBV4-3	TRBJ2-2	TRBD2	ASSRLAGGPSNTGELF
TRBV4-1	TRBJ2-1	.	ASSQANSYNEQF
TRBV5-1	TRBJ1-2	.	ASSLGQTSGYGYT
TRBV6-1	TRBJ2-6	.	ASRGSSGANVLT
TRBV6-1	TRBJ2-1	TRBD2	ASSPREGRSYNEQF
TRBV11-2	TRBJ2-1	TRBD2	ASSLEWTSGYNEQF
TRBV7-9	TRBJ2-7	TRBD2	ASSRSGGPFYEQY